These 5 T cell receptor beta chains came from one sample sequenced in a study of high-grade serous ovarian cancer treatment subgroups. Repertoires were generated with immunoSEQ multiplex PCR, while TCRdb's copy carries only in-frame clones and drops some. The sample has 30,000 to 40,000 clones, over 60% seen once. Tumor samples were taken before definitive surgery or chemotherapy. Input material: tumor tissue. These receptors were obtained from a human donor with high-grade serous ovarian cancer.

V and J are TRBV7-2 and TRBJ1-1; 9 bases match TRBD1. The trim removed 1 base at V and 2 bases at J, leaving 5 bases unmatched. The germline V gene has CDR1 SGHTA and CDR2 FQGNSA. The CDR3 extends over 16 amino acids. CDR3 protein: CASSLDRTGENTEAFF. CDR3 nucleotide sequence: TGTGCCAGCAGCTTAGACAGGACAGGGGAAAACACTGAAGCTTTCTTT.

The table lists this clone with a few counts. The chain carries TRBV9 and TRBJ1-2; D is unclear. The V gene lost 3 bases and the J gene lost 4 bases, with 7 bases spanning the gap. CDR1 and CDR2 (germline): SGDLS, YYNGEE. The CDR3 is 12 residues long. CDR3 residues: CASSGSSYGYTF. The CDR3 DNA is TGTGCCAGCAGCGGGTCGAGCTATGGCTACACCTTC.

The chain has TRBV6-1 and TRBJ1-1; D is ambiguous. CDR3 size: 12 residues. The germline V gene has CDR1 MNHNS and CDR2 SASEGT. Trimming cost V 4 bases and J 3 bases, with 6 bases left between them. DNA for the CDR3: TGTGCCAGCAGTGTGTGGGACACTGAAGCTTTCTTT. Residues: CASSVWDTEAFF.

J is TRBJ2-1 and V is TRBV6-4; TRBD1 aligns across 9 bases. From germline, CDR1 is MRHNA and CDR2 SNTAGT. The CDR3 is 13 amino acids. The J segment lost 4 bases and the V segment lost 10 bases, leaving 5 bases of the junction unmatched. CDR3: CATGTGRYNEQFF. In nucleotides, the CDR3 is TGTGCCACCGGGACAGGGAGGTACAATGAGCAGTTCTTC.

The chain links TRBV6-5 to TRBJ1-1; no firm D call. Trimming pared 3 bases from V and 5 bases from J, leaving 13 bases between. CDR3 length: 14 amino acids. Germline V gene lookup returns CDR1 MNHEY and CDR2 SVGAGI. This chain's CDR3 is CASSYFTLGTEAFF. The CDR3 DNA reads TGTGCCAGCAGTTATTTCACCTTAGGAACTGAAGCTTTCTTT.